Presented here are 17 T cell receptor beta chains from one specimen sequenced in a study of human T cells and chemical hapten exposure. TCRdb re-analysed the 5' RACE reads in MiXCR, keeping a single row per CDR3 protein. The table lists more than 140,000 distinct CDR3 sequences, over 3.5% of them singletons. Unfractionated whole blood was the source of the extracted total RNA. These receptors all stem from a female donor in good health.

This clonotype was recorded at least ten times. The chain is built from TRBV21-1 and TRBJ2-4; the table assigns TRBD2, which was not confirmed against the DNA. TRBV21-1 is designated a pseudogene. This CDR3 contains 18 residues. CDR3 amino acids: CASSKDPGTPLAKNIQYF. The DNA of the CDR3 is TGTGCCAGCAGCAAGGATCCAGGGACTCCCTTAGCCAAAAACATTCAGTACTTC.

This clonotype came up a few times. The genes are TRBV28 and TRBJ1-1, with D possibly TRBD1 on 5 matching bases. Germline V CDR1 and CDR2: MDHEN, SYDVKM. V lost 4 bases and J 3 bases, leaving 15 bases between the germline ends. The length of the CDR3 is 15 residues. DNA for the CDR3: TGTGCCAGCAGTTATAGGTGGCAGGGTCACACTGAAGCTTTCTTT. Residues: CASSYRWQGHTEAFF.

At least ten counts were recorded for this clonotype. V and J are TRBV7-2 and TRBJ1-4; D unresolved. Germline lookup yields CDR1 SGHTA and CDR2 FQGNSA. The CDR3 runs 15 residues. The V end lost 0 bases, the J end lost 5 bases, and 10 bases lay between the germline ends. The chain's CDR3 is CASSLAAGVNEKLFF. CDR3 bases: TGTGCCAGCAGCTTAGCGGCAGGTGTAAATGAAAAACTGTTTTTT.

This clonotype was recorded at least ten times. The DNA of the CDR3 is TGTGCCAGCACACTGGACTATAATTCACCCCTCCACTTT. It is translated as CASTLDYNSPLHF. The chain employs TRBV2 and TRBJ1-6; D unclear. Germline values: CDR1 SNHLY, CDR2 FYNNEI. Trimming cost V 7 bases and J 3 bases, with 7 bases left between them. The CDR3 has 13 amino acids.

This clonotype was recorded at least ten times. The CDR3 sequence is CASSKGLGLQGLVAKGELFF. CDR3 nucleotide sequence: TGTGCCAGCAGCAAAGGGTTGGGGCTCCAGGGGCTAGTGGCGAAAGGGGAGCTGTTTTTT. This chain joins TRBV21-1 and TRBJ2-2; the table's D call of TRBD2 was not tested on the DNA. TRBV21-1 is a pseudogene segment. The CDR3 totals 20 residues.

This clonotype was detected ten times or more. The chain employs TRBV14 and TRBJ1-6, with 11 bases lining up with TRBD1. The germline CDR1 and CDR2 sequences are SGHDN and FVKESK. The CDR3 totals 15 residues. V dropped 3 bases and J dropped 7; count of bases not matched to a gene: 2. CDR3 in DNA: TGTGCCAGCAGCCAGAGGGACAGGGGGAATTCACCCCTCCACTTT. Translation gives CASSQRDRGNSPLHF.

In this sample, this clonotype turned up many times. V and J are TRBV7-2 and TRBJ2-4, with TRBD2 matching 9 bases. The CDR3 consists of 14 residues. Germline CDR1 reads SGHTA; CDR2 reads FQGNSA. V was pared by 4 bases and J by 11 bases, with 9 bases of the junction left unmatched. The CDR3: CASSYQRGDKVQYF. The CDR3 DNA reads TGTGCCAGCAGCTACCAGCGGGGGGATAAGGTTCAGTACTTC.

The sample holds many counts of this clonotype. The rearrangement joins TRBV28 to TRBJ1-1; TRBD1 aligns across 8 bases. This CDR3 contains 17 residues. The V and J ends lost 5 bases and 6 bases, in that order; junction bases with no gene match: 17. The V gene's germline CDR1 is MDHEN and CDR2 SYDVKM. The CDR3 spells CASSPESLTGESPEAFF. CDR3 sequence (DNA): TGTGCCAGCAGTCCCGAATCGTTGACAGGGGAGTCCCCTGAAGCTTTCTTT.

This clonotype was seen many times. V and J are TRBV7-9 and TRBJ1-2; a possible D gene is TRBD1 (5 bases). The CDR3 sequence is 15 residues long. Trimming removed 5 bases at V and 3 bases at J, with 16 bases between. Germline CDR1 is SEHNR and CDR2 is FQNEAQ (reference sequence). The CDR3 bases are TGTGCCAGCAGCCGTAATGGGGAAGGGGACTATGGCTACACCTTC. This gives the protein CASSRNGEGDYGYTF. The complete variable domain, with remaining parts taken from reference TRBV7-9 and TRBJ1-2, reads DTGVSQNPRHKITKRGQNVTFRCDPISEHNRLYWYRQTLGQGPEFLTYFQNEAQLEKSRLLSDRFSAERPKGSFSTLEIQRTEQGDSAMYLCASSRNGEGDYGYTFGSGTRLTVV.

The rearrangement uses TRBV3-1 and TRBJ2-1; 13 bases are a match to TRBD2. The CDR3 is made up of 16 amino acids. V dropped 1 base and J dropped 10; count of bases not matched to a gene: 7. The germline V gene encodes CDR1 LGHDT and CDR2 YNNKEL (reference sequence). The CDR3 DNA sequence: TGTGCCAGCAGCCAAGCTCCTACTAGCGGGGGGGCCGAGCAGTTCTTC. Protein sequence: CASSQAPTSGGAEQFF.

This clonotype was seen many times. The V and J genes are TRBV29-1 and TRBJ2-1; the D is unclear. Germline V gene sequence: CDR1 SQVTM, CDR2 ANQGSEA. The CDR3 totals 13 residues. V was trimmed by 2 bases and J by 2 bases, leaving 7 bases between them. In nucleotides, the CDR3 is TGCAGCGTTGAACGCAGAGCCTACAATGAGCAGTTCTTC. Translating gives CSVERRAYNEQFF.

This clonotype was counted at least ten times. This CDR3 reads CATSMLAGVYNEQFF. The DNA for the CDR3 is TGTGCCACCAGCATGTTGGCGGGGGTTTACAATGAGCAGTTCTTC. The rearrangement joins TRBV15 to TRBJ2-1; 7 nucleotides align to TRBD2. Germline V lookup: CDR1 LNHNV, CDR2 YYDKDF (reference sequence). The CDR3 extends over 15 amino acids. Trimming took 4 bases from V and 4 from J; bases not matched to a gene: 7.

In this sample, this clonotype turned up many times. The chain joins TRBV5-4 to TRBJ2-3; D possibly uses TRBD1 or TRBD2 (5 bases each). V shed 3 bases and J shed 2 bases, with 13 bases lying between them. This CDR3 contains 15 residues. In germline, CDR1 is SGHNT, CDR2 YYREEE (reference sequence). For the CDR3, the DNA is TGTGCCAGCAGCTCGGGGTTAGGGGCCACAGATACGCAGTATTTT. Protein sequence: CASSSGLGATDTQYF.

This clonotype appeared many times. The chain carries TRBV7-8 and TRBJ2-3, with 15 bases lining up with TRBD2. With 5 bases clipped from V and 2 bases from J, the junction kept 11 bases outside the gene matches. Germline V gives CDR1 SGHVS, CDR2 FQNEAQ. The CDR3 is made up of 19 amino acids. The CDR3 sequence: CASSPGLAGGPPFTDTQYF. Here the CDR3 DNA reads TGTGCCAGCAGCCCGGGACTAGCGGGGGGTCCCCCCTTCACAGATACGCAGTATTTT.

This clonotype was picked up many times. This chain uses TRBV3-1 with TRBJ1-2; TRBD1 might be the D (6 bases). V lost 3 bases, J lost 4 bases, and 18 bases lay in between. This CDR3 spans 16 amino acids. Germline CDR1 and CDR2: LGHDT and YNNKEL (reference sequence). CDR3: CASSHPNGGGPYGYTF. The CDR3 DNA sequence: TGTGCCAGCAGCCACCCAAATGGCGGGGGCCCCTATGGCTACACCTTC.

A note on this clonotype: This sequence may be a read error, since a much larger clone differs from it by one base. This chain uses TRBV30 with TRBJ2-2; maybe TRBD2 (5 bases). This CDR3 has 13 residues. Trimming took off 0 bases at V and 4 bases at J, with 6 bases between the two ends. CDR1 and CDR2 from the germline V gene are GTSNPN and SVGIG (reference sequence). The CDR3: CAWSVGSTGELFF. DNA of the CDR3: TGTGCCTGGAGTGTAGGGAGCACCGGGGAGCTGTTTTTT.

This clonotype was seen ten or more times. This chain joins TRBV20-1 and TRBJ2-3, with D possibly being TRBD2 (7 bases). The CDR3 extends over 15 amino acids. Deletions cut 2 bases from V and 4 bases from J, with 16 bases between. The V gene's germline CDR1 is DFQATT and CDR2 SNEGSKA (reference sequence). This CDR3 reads CSARPAGGRPDTQYF. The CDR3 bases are TGCAGTGCTAGACCCGCCGGGGGGCGCCCAGATACGCAGTATTTT.